The 17 T cell receptor beta chains listed next were all sequenced from one sample in a study of T cell responses to AZD1222 COVID-19 vaccine. Sequenced by immunoSEQ multiplex PCR; TCRdb stores in-frame clones only, minus some. The table shows about 170,000 clones, with 85% to 95% occurring only once. The material sequenced was peripheral blood, taken on day 0 of AZD1222 vaccination. The receptors shown here come from an adult in good health.

V gene TRBV4-1 combines with J gene TRBJ2-4, with D possibly matching TRBD1 (5 bases). Germline V lookup: CDR1 MGHRA, CDR2 YSYEKL. V gave up 4 bases and J gave up 5 bases, with 24 bases separating them. CDR3 length equals 18 residues. CDR3 coding DNA: TGCGCCAGCAGCCCCGTGTATTGGGCGCTCAAAGGGGAAAACATTCAGTACTTC. It codes for CASSPVYWALKGENIQYF.

The chain is built from TRBV7-7 and TRBJ2-5; a weak D match, TRBD2 (5 bases). The CDR3 runs 15 residues. Trimming removed 0 bases from V and 4 bases from J, with 12 bases in between. Germline CDR1 and CDR2: SSHAT and FNYEAQ (reference sequence). The CDR3 protein is CASSLAPGNGETQYF. The DNA for the CDR3 is TGTGCCAGCAGCTTAGCGCCGGGAAATGGAGAGACCCAGTACTTC.

The V gene is TRBV25-1, the J gene TRBJ1-2; D uncertain. Trimming took off 0 bases at V and 7 bases at J, with 15 bases between the two ends. This CDR3 spans 15 amino acids. Germline assignment: CDR1 MGHDK and CDR2 SYGVNS. This CDR3 is CASSEYQTFLSGYTF. CDR3 sequence (DNA): TGTGCCAGCAGTGAATATCAGACATTTCTTAGTGGCTACACCTTC.

This sequence joins TRBV14 and TRBJ1-1, with 7 bases aligning to TRBD1. Per germline, CDR1 SGHDN and CDR2 FVKESK. The CDR3 runs 14 residues. With 10 bases clipped from V and 6 bases from J, the junction kept 14 bases outside the gene matches. The CDR3: CANPKQGIGAEAFF. The CDR3 DNA sequence: TGTGCCAACCCAAAACAGGGGATTGGGGCTGAAGCTTTCTTT.

CDR3 bases: TGCGCCAGCAGCCCGGACAGGACGGGCGGCTACACCTTC. Its translation: CASSPDRTGGYTF. The V gene is TRBV5-1, the J gene TRBJ1-2; 7 bases are a match to TRBD1. V dropped 4 bases and J dropped 8; count of bases not matched to a gene: 8. The CDR3 runs 13 residues. Germline assignment: CDR1 SGHRS and CDR2 YFSETQ.

This chain connects TRBV28 to TRBJ2-1; 10 bases align to TRBD2. V lost 4 bases, J lost 7 bases, and 13 bases stayed unmatched. This CDR3 has 17 residues. Germline loops: CDR1 MDHEN, CDR2 SYDVKM. The DNA of the CDR3 is TGTGCCAGCAGTTCACGCCGGGCAGCGGGAGGGCCTAATGAGCAGTTCTTC. Translated, it gives CASSSRRAAGGPNEQFF.

The chain carries TRBV12-2 and TRBJ1-2. TRBV12-2 has pseudogene status. This CDR3 is 14 amino acids long. CDR3 region: CASRVTRGPYGYTF. CDR3 in DNA: TGTGCAAGTCGCGTAACACGGGGTCCATATGGCTACACCTTC.

The chain joins TRBV7-9 to TRBJ1-2; 9 bases fit TRBD1. Germline-derived CDR1 and CDR2 are SEHNR and FQNEAQ (reference sequence). This CDR3 region has 17 residues. J was trimmed by 1 base and V by 4 bases; bases with no gene match: 10. The CDR3 loop reads CASSSASPGQGNYGYTF. In DNA form, the CDR3 reads TGTGCCAGCAGCTCAGCCTCTCCGGGACAGGGTAACTATGGCTACACCTTC.

J is TRBJ2-2 and V is TRBV11-3; 9 bases agree with TRBD2. V was clipped by 5 bases and J by 13 bases; unmatched bases: 11. This CDR3 is 14 amino acids long. The germline V gene has CDR1 SGHNT and CDR2 YENEEA. This CDR3 reads CASSPDLSGGGLFF. CDR3 nucleotides: TGTGCCAGCAGCCCCGACCTTAGCGGGGGAGGGCTGTTTTTT.

The V gene is TRBV4-1, the J gene TRBJ1-4; 7 bases are a match to TRBD1. Per the germline V gene, CDR1 is MGHRA and CDR2 is YSYEKL. The CDR3 spans 16 residues. Losses at the gene ends were 4 bases for V and 7 bases for J; bases not matched to a gene: 12. The CDR3 DNA is TGCGCCAGCAGCCTAAACCTACCAGGGGGGGGTGAAAAACTGTTTTTT. This encodes CASSLNLPGGGEKLFF.

The chain recombines TRBV7-2 with TRBJ2-1; D is perhaps TRBD2 (5 bases). The CDR3 runs to 13 residues. V was trimmed by 4 bases and J by 9 bases, leaving 13 bases between them. Germline V gene lookup returns CDR1 SGHTA and CDR2 FQGNSA. In DNA form, the CDR3 reads TGTGCCAGCAGCTCCCTGCGGGCCCCTGAGCAGTTCTTC. It codes for CASSSLRAPEQFF.

The chain is built from TRBV6-5 and TRBJ1-5; D remains unclear. This CDR3 region has 13 residues. The germline V gene has CDR1 MNHEY and CDR2 SVGAGI. V was pared by 5 bases and J by 4 bases, with 9 bases between. The CDR3 loop is CASSPQLNQPQHF. CDR3 DNA: TGTGCCAGCAGTCCGCAGTTGAATCAGCCCCAGCATTTT.

V and J are TRBV19 and TRBJ1-2; no definite D call. CDR3 length: 15 amino acids. The germline gives CDR1 LNHDA, CDR2 SQIVND (reference sequence). V was cut by 6 bases and J by 2 bases, with 16 bases left in between. The CDR3 protein is CASSPFGRGNYGYTF. CDR3 coding DNA: TGTGCCAGTAGCCCTTTCGGAAGAGGGAACTATGGCTACACCTTC.

The V call is TRBV11-2, the J call TRBJ2-1; perhaps TRBD2 as D (6 bases). In germline, CDR1 is SGHAT, CDR2 FQNNGV. V was shortened by 1 base and J by 7 bases, with 11 bases between the two germline ends. CDR3 length equals 14 residues. CDR3 sequence reads: CASSLVPGVNEQFF. The CDR3 nucleotides are TGTGCCAGCAGCTTAGTTCCGGGAGTTAATGAGCAGTTCTTC.

The genes are TRBV20-1 and TRBJ1-4; D ambiguous. Per germline, CDR1 DFQATT and CDR2 SNEGSKA (reference sequence). V shed 3 bases and J shed 7 bases, with 6 bases lying between them. The CDR3 contains 11 residues. The CDR3 region is CSASRAEKLFF. CDR3 DNA: TGCAGTGCTAGTAGGGCTGAAAAACTGTTTTTT.

The CDR3 is CASGKEGLSYEQYF. The CDR3 DNA reads TGTGCCAGCGGGAAGGAGGGCCTTTCCTACGAGCAGTACTTC. V is TRBV6-5 and J is TRBJ2-7, with D perhaps matching TRBD2 (6 bases). Trimming pared 8 bases from V and 1 base from J, leaving 15 bases between. Germline CDR1 and CDR2: MNHEY and SVGAGI. This CDR3 comprises 14 residues.

V usage is TRBV27 and J usage is TRBJ2-7; no definite D call. The CDR3 loop spans 12 amino acids. Per germline, CDR1 MNHEY and CDR2 SMNVEV (reference sequence). Trimming stripped 8 bases from V and 0 bases from J, with 8 bases between. CDR3 bases: TGTGCCAGCGGGCACGTCTCCTACGAGCAGTACTTC. Amino acids: CASGHVSYEQYF.